These 25 T cell receptor beta chains came from one sample sequenced in a study of CD8 T cells in ankylosing spondylitis. TCRdb reanalysed the 5' RACE reads using MiXCR and keeps one entry per CDR3 protein. The repertoire includes under 550,000 distinct CDR3 sequences, roughly 26% of them detected once, and under 0.9% sits in the top ten. Overall study findings and caveats: It appeared that ankylosing spondylitis blood was characterized by a TCR beta motif of roughly 8 highly homologous variants.

These TCRs' antigens remain unknown. The sequenced sample consisted of blood, either unsorted or a sorted T cell fraction (not recorded which). These receptors were collected from a male donor with ankylosing spondylitis.

The genes are TRBV2 and TRBJ1-6; 9 bases are a match to TRBD1. The CDR3 has 14 amino acids. With 7 bases clipped from V and 11 bases from J, the junction kept 9 bases outside the gene matches. Germline V gene sequence: CDR1 SNHLY, CDR2 FYNNEI. This chain's CDR3 is CASTPTGGTPPLHF. In DNA, the CDR3 is TGTGCCAGCACCCCGACAGGGGGTACGCCACCCCTCCACTTT.

V and J are TRBV5-1 and TRBJ1-2, with D uncertain. CDR1 and CDR2 from the germline V gene are SGHRS and YFSETQ. V was shortened by 1 base and J by 0 bases, with 10 bases between the two germline ends. This CDR3 is 15 amino acids long. The CDR3 sequence is CASSLFYPPNYGYTF. CDR3 DNA sequence: TGCGCCAGCAGCTTGTTCTATCCCCCTAACTATGGCTACACCTTC. Variable domain in full (rest from reference TRBV5-1 and TRBJ1-2): KAGVTQTPRYLIKTRGQQVTLSCSPISGHRSVSWYQQTPGQGLQFLFEYFSETQRNKGNFPGRFSGRQFSNSRSEMNVSTLELGDSALYLCASSLFYPPNYGYTFGSGTRLTVV.

The table lists this clonotype with a few counts. V is TRBV20-1 and J is TRBJ2-7; TRBD1 aligns across 8 bases. With 5 bases clipped from V and 3 bases from J, the junction kept 12 bases outside the gene matches. The length of the CDR3 is 15 residues. Looked up from germline, CDR1 is DFQATT and CDR2 is SNEGSKA (reference sequence). For the CDR3, the DNA is TGCAGTGCTCTCCCCGGACAGGGTAAAGGCTACGAGCAGTACGTC. Translation gives CSALPGQGKGYEQYV.

The table lists this clonotype with many counts. This chain connects TRBV20-1 to TRBJ1-2, with TRBD1 matching 8 bases. Germline V gene data show CDR1 as DFQATT and CDR2 as SNEGSKA (reference sequence). The CDR3 extends over 13 amino acids. J gave up 4 bases and V 3 bases, and 4 bases lay outside the gene matches. CDR3 loop: CSASPGQGYGYTF. The CDR3 DNA sequence: TGCAGTGCTAGTCCCGGACAGGGCTATGGCTACACCTTC.

This chain links TRBV14 with TRBJ1-6; D call uncertain. V gave up 4 bases and J gave up 6 bases, with 7 bases separating them. Germline assignment: CDR1 SGHDN and CDR2 FVKESK. The CDR3 has 13 amino acids. CDR3: CASSLHANSPLHF. The DNA of the CDR3 is TGTGCCAGCAGCCTGCATGCTAATTCACCCCTCCACTTT.

The rearrangement joins TRBV7-2 to TRBJ1-1; 9 bases fit TRBD1. Germline assignment: CDR1 SGHTA and CDR2 FQGNSA. This CDR3 spans 15 amino acids. V shed 5 bases, J shed 6 bases, and the junction held 10 bases outside the gene matches. CDR3 nucleotide sequence: TGTGCCAGCAGCCTTCGGACAGGGGATGTGTCTGAAGCTTTCTTT. Protein sequence: CASSLRTGDVSEAFF.

This clonotype showed up just a few times. The genes are TRBV6-1 and TRBJ1-5; D remains ambiguous. V lost 3 bases and J 0 bases, leaving 3 bases between the germline ends. This CDR3 has 13 residues. From germline, CDR1 is MNHNS and CDR2 SASEGT. The CDR3 bases are TGTGCCAGCAGTGAGACTAGCAATCAGCCCCAGCATTTT. Its translation is CASSETSNQPQHF.

This clonotype was detected a few times. This sequence joins TRBV20-1 and TRBJ2-1; TRBD2 aligns across 8 bases. Trimming at V came to 3 bases and at J to 8 bases, leaving 9 bases not matched to a gene. The CDR3 length is 14 residues. Germline lookup yields CDR1 DFQATT and CDR2 SNEGSKA (reference sequence). The CDR3 is CSASSAGGYYEQFF. The CDR3 DNA sequence: TGCAGTGCTAGTTCGGCGGGAGGATACTATGAGCAGTTCTTC.

This chain connects TRBV6-5 to TRBJ1-6; TRBD1 might be the D (5 bases). Trimming removed 0 bases at V and 8 bases at J, with 14 bases between. CDR3 length: 16 amino acids. The V gene's germline CDR1 is MNHEY and CDR2 SVGAGI. DNA for the CDR3: TGTGCCAGCAGTTACTCTGGGTTGGGGGGGTATTCACCCCTCCACTTT. This encodes CASSYSGLGGYSPLHF.

The J gene is TRBJ1-1, the V gene TRBV24-1; weak D call: TRBD1 (5 bases). Trimming pared 9 bases from V and 0 bases from J, leaving 16 bases between. The CDR3 extends over 15 amino acids. In germline, CDR1 is KGHDR, CDR2 SFDVKD. CDR3 amino acids: CATAATGGLNTEAFF. As DNA, the CDR3 is TGTGCCACCGCAGCGACGGGGGGATTGAACACTGAAGCTTTCTTT.

The chain joins TRBV3-1 to TRBJ2-5; D not certain. This CDR3 is 11 amino acids long. Trimming pared 3 bases from V and 9 bases from J, leaving 8 bases between. Germline V gene lookup returns CDR1 LGHDT and CDR2 YNNKEL (reference sequence). The CDR3 sequence is CASSQGKAQYF. In DNA form, the CDR3 reads TGTGCCAGCAGCCAGGGGAAGGCCCAGTACTTC.

The rearrangement links TRBV19 to TRBJ2-1; the D gene is possibly TRBD2 (6 bases). This CDR3 has 14 residues. Between the trimmed V and J ends, which lost 3 bases and 5 bases, there was a span of 11 bases. CDR1 is LNHDA, CDR2 SQIVND, per germline (reference sequence). CDR3 sequence reads: CASSISSADNEQFF. The DNA of the CDR3 is TGTGCCAGTAGTATCTCTAGCGCGGACAATGAGCAGTTCTTC. The variable domain in full, completed from reference TRBV19 and TRBJ2-1, reads DGGITQSPKYLFRKEGQNVTLSCEQNLNHDAMYWYRQDPGQGLRLIYYSQIVNDFQKGDIAEGYSVSREKKESFPLTVTSAQKNPTAFYLCASSISSADNEQFFGPGTRLTVL.

This chain connects TRBV20-1 to TRBJ1-1; 8 bases agree with TRBD1. V was pared by 6 bases and J by 2 bases, with 11 bases of the junction left unmatched. Germline V gene data show CDR1 as DFQATT and CDR2 as SNEGSKA (reference sequence). The CDR3 is made up of 15 amino acids. The CDR3 nucleotides are TGCAGTGCCCAACTAACAGGGGGGAGCAACACTGAAGCTTTCTTT. It is translated as CSAQLTGGSNTEAFF.

This clonotype has only one observation. The genes are TRBV20-1 and TRBJ1-4; unclear D gene. V lost 6 bases to trimming and J lost 8 bases, with 13 bases between them. CDR1 and CDR2 from the germline V gene are DFQATT and SNEGSKA (reference sequence). The CDR3 has 12 amino acids. The CDR3 DNA follows: TGCAGTGCCCTAAATATAGCAGAAAAACTGTTTTTT. It codes for CSALNIAEKLFF.

This clonotype was seen a handful of times. The chain uses TRBV6-6 and TRBJ1-2; 7 bases line up with TRBD1. Germline V gives CDR1 MNHNY, CDR2 SVGAGI (reference sequence). This CDR3 spans 13 amino acids. V shed 10 bases, J shed 2 bases, and the junction held 7 bases outside the gene matches. CDR3: CATGSQGNYGYTF. The CDR3 nucleotides are TGTGCCACAGGATCACAGGGGAACTATGGCTACACCTTC.

J is TRBJ2-3 and V is TRBV20-1; 9 nucleotides line up with TRBD1. CDR3 length: 13 amino acids. Germline-derived CDR1 and CDR2 are DFQATT and SNEGSKA (reference sequence). The CDR3 reads CTAGTGSTDTQYF. DNA for the CDR3: TGCACGGCCGGGACAGGGAGCACAGATACGCAGTATTTT.

The V and J genes are TRBV5-1 and TRBJ2-7, with D tentatively TRBD1 (5 bases). V lost 0 bases and J 1 base, leaving 11 bases between the germline ends. The CDR3 has 15 residues. Germline-derived CDR1 and CDR2 are SGHRS and YFSETQ. DNA for the CDR3: TGCGCCAGCAGCTTGGAGGGCAGGGTTTCCTACGAGCAGTACTTC. It encodes CASSLEGRVSYEQYF.

V is TRBV11-3 and J is TRBJ2-2; D is unclear. Per the germline V gene, CDR1 is SGHNT and CDR2 is YENEEA. The length of the CDR3 is 12 residues. V gave up 10 bases and J gave up 6 bases, with 12 bases separating them. The CDR3 DNA sequence: TGTGCCACCGGCCGGGCACCCGGGGAGCTGTTTTTT. Protein sequence: CATGRAPGELFF. The full variable domain, rest sourced from reference TRBV11-3 and TRBJ2-2, is EAGVVQSPRYKIIEKKQPVAFWCNPISGHNTLYWYLQNLGQGPELLIRYENEEAVDDSQLPKDRFSAERLKGVDSTLKIQPAELGDSAVYLCATGRAPGELFFGEGSRLTVL.

The rearrangement joins TRBV20-1 to TRBJ1-1, with 10 nucleotides matching TRBD1. The V gene's germline CDR1 is DFQATT and CDR2 SNEGSKA (reference sequence). The CDR3 runs 15 residues. V gave up 3 bases and J gave up 6 bases; unmatched junction bases: 10. The CDR3 bases are TGCAGTGCTAGTCACCCCGGGACAGGGGAGCCTGAAGCTTTCTTT. Its translation is CSASHPGTGEPEAFF.

V and J are TRBV11-2 and TRBJ2-1; 10 nucleotides agree with TRBD2. J was trimmed by 9 bases and V by 5 bases; bases with no gene match: 22. There are 19 residues in the CDR3. The V gene's germline CDR1 is SGHAT and CDR2 FQNNGV. CDR3 coding DNA: TGTGCCAGCAGCCACTACATGGGGCCATTAGCGGGAGGAAGTGGTGAGCAGTTCTTC. Translation gives CASSHYMGPLAGGSGEQFF. The full variable domain, its missing parts supplied by reference TRBV11-2 and TRBJ2-1, is EAGVAQSPRYKIIEKRQSVAFWCNPISGHATLYWYQQILGQGPKLLIQFQNNGVVDDSQLPKDRFSAERLKGVDSTLKIQPAKLEDSAVYLCASSHYMGPLAGGSGEQFFGPGTRLTVL.

The rearrangement links TRBV6-2 or TRBV6-3 to TRBJ2-1, with 7 positions matching TRBD2. The germline gives CDR1 MNHEY, CDR2 SVGEGT. The J segment lost 8 bases and the V segment lost 1 base, leaving 11 bases of the junction unmatched. The CDR3 covers 16 residues. In nucleotides, the CDR3 is TGTGCCAGCAGTTACTACGGGGGAGGGCCCGGCGATGAGCAGTTCTTC. It encodes CASSYYGGGPGDEQFF.

The V and J genes are TRBV10-3 and TRBJ1-5; D gene uncertain. Per the germline V gene, CDR1 is ENHRY and CDR2 is SYGVKD. The CDR3 spans 15 residues. V shed 2 bases and J shed 0 bases, with 8 bases lying between them. CDR3 in DNA: TGTGCCATCAGTGAGGGGCAGAATAGCAATCAGCCCCAGCATTTT. Translation gives CAISEGQNSNQPQHF.

At least ten counts were recorded for this clonotype. The genes are TRBV28 and TRBJ2-7; D remains unclear. Trimming left V 6 bases short and J 0 bases short, with 6 bases between. This CDR3 is 12 amino acids long. CDR1 and CDR2 (germline): MDHEN, SYDVKM. CDR3: CASSPDSYEQYV. In DNA form, the CDR3 reads TGTGCCAGCAGCCCTGACTCCTACGAGCAGTACGTC.

V and J are TRBV5-1 and TRBJ2-3; 7 nucleotides line up with TRBD2. Germline trimming cut 0 bases from V and 6 bases from J; bases unmatched to any gene: 13. Looked up from germline, CDR1 is SGHRS and CDR2 is YFSETQ. The length of the CDR3 is 17 residues. The CDR3 nucleotides read TGCGCCAGCAGCTTGGTGGTCTCGGGAGGTCACGGGGATACGCAGTATTTT. Translated, it gives CASSLVVSGGHGDTQYF.

In this sample, this clonotype turned up many times. The gene calls are TRBV24-1 and TRBJ2-1, with a weak D call TRBD2 (7 bases). CDR1 KGHDR and CDR2 SFDVKD come from the germline V gene. CDR3 length: 14 amino acids. Deletions cut 9 bases from V and 5 bases from J, with 16 bases between. For the CDR3, the DNA is TGTGCCACCCAAAAACAGGGAGGGAACAATGAGCAGTTCTTC. As protein: CATQKQGGNNEQFF.